A single sample gave rise to the 9 T cell receptor beta chains below, sequenced in a study of vaccination and CD4 T cells after COVID-19. Antigens for these TCRs are unknown. Oncomine TCR Beta short-read sequencing was applied to DNA from cultured CD4+ T cells. TCRdb reprocessed the PCR reads with MiXCR, giving one entry per CDR3 protein. Found here are about 3,400 distinct CDR3 sequences, 32% of them singletons; the top ten hold about 48%. Sample treatment: approximately nine-day PBMC culture with coronavirus spike peptide pools or control peptides (ViraFEST assay). Sample: CD4+ T cells from blood, cultured in vitro. These TCRs come from a human donor who had recovered from COVID-19.

This clonotype was seen a handful of times. The chain recombines TRBV2 with TRBJ2-1; the match to TRBD2 covers 14 bases. The ends lost 8 bases at V and 5 bases at J; junction bases unmatched: 8. Germline V CDR1 and CDR2: SNHLY, FYNNEI. The CDR3 extends over 16 amino acids. CDR3 coding DNA: TGTGCCAGCGGGGCGAGGACTAGCGGGGGGAACAATGAGCAGTTCTTC. Amino acid sequence: CASGARTSGGNNEQFF.

The rearrangement links TRBV29-1 to TRBJ2-1, with D perhaps given as TRBD1 or TRBD2 (5 bases each). V dropped 1 base and J dropped 1 base, with 11 bases sitting between them. Germline CDR1 reads SQVTM; CDR2 reads ANQGSEA. The CDR3 runs to 15 residues. CDR3 DNA: TGCAGCGTTGAAGGGATGGGACGGTCCTACAATGAGCAGTTCTTC. This encodes CSVEGMGRSYNEQFF.

By its share, this clonotype is medium-sized (0.01 to 0.1%). The rearrangement links TRBV12-3 or TRBV12-4 to TRBJ1-2, with D perhaps matching TRBD1 (6 bases). V lost 3 bases and J 2 bases, leaving 10 bases between the germline ends. CDR3 length equals 14 residues. CDR3 in amino acids: CASSFRGGNYGYTF. The CDR3 bases are TGTGCCAGCAGTTTTAGGGGGGGGAACTATGGCTACACCTTC.

The V and J genes are TRBV7-9 and TRBJ1-2; no firm D call. Between the trimmed V and J ends, which lost 6 bases and 4 bases, there was a span of 15 bases. The CDR3 spans 14 residues. The V gene's germline CDR1 is SEHNR and CDR2 FQNEAQ (reference sequence). The CDR3 DNA sequence: TGTGCCAGCAGTCGAGACACGAAGATCTATGGCTACACCTTC. As protein: CASSRDTKIYGYTF.

This clonotype qualifies as medium-sized. The chain carries TRBV11-2 and TRBJ2-5; 10 nucleotides line up with TRBD2. Germline V CDR1 and CDR2: SGHAT, FQNNGV. The CDR3 extends over 15 amino acids. The ends lost 5 bases at V and 5 bases at J; junction bases unmatched: 8. CDR3 DNA sequence: TGTGCCAGCAGCCCAGGGGGGACTAGCGTTGAGACCCAGTACTTC. Translated, it gives CASSPGGTSVETQYF.

This clonotype ranks as large. The CDR3, as DNA: TGTGCCAGCGGTGACGGGGAGCTGTTTTTT. Its protein is CASGDGELFF. The V and J genes are TRBV7-9 and TRBJ2-2, with no clear D. The germline V gene encodes CDR1 SEHNR and CDR2 FQNEAQ (reference sequence). With 8 bases removed from V and 7 bases from J, the gap between germline ends came to 5 bases. This CDR3 is built from 10 residues. Full variable domain (outside the CDR3, taken from reference TRBV7-9 and TRBJ2-2): DTGVSQNPRHKITKRGQNVTFRCDPISEHNRLYWYRQTLGQGPEFLTYFQNEAQLEKSRLLSDRFSAERPKGSFSTLEIQRTEQGDSAMYLCASGDGELFFGEGSRLTVL.

About this clonotype itself: This may arise from a read error, as a much more abundant clone is one base away. The CDR3 does not end in the conserved phenylalanine or tryptophan, so this is likely a read error. The chain couples TRBV12-5 to TRBJ2-3; D is perhaps TRBD2 (6 bases). The CDR3 consists of 14 residues. V lost 10 bases and J 1 base, leaving 15 bases between the germline ends. Germline loops: CDR1 LGHNT, CDR2 FRNRAP. For the CDR3, the DNA is TGTGCTATTACCGGGGGTGGTGGCACAGATACGCAGTATTTG. This encodes CAITGGGGTDTQYL.

This clonotype was detected a few times. This chain links TRBV29-1 with TRBJ1-1, with D perhaps TRBD1 (6 bases). The ends were cut back, 7 bases at V and 0 bases at J, with 12 bases in the middle. This CDR3 has 13 residues. Germline lookup yields CDR1 SQVTM and CDR2 ANQGSEA. The CDR3 sequence: CSARTDMNTEAFF. The CDR3 DNA is TGCAGCGCCCGGACAGACATGAACACTGAAGCTTTCTTT.

The J gene is TRBJ1-1, the V gene TRBV18; D call uncertain. The V end lost 6 bases, the J end lost 7 bases, and 15 bases lay between the germline ends. The germline gives CDR1 KGHSH, CDR2 LQKENI. The CDR3 covers 13 residues. Here the CDR3 DNA reads TGTGCCAGCTCCCAAGACCCTAAGGGTGAAGCTTTCTTT. This encodes CASSQDPKGEAFF.